The TCR beta chain under discussion was sequenced for a study of CD8 T cells in ankylosing spondylitis. Points from the study as a whole: Clones tied to disease were said to be significantly enriched in matched ankylosing spondylitis synovial fluid. Ankylosing spondylitis blood appeared to carry a characteristic TCR beta motif of eight or nine highly homologous variants. Before this, some motif variants had been reported in reactive arthritis synovial fluid and blood. CD8+ cells made up the disease-linked clones, which were relatively rare in peripheral blood.

This clonotype was observed a few times. What it binds is unknown. Trimming at V came to 3 bases and at J to 6 bases, leaving 5 bases not matched to a gene. This CDR3 has 14 amino acids. Germline values: CDR1 DFQATT, CDR2 SNEGSKA (reference sequence). It was by quantitative 5'-RACE with molecular barcodes that TCR beta libraries were made. From the 5' RACE reads, TCRdb called clonotypes with MiXCR, one entry per CDR3 protein. The sample includes 450,000 to 550,000 distinct CDR3 sequences, approximately 5.3% of them seen just once. The specimen was blood, either unsorted or a sorted T cell fraction (not recorded which). The chain carries TRBV20-1 and TRBJ2-7; 13 bases line up with TRBD2. The sequence derives from a male donor with ankylosing spondylitis. CDR3 nucleotides: TGCAGTGCTAGGAGGACTAGCGGGAGCTTCGAGCAGTACTTC. Translated, it gives CSARRTSGSFEQYF.